This is a list of T cell receptor beta chains from one sample in a study of T cell responses to AZD1222 COVID-19 vaccine. The data were produced by immunoSEQ multiplex PCR, yet TCRdb's version contains in-frame clones alone and is incomplete. Here the sample spans about 120,000 clones, around 83% being singletons. The source was peripheral blood, collected 28 days after the second AZD1222 dose. These receptors originate from an adult who received the AZD1222 COVID-19 vaccine. CDR3s include the opening cysteine and the closing phenylalanine or tryptophan. Fields, in order: D gene, V gene, clone size, J gene, CDR3 DNA, CDR3 protein. D genes are given only for firm matches. The size entry is marked missing in some rows and otherwise reads once, few, many or a size class.

TRBD1	TRBV18	-	TRBJ1-1	TGTGCCAGCTCAGCGACAGGGGAGGGCACTGAAGCTTTCTTT	CASSATGEGTEAFF
-	TRBV4-1	few	TRBJ2-7	TGCGCCAGCAGCCAAGAGTTAACCCGCGGGGCAGCCTACGAGCAGTACTTC	CASSQELTRGAAYEQYF
-	TRBV27	-	TRBJ1-6	TGTGCCAGCAGAGCAGGGGTCTGGGGTTCTTCACCCCTCCACTTT	CASRAGVWGSSPLHF
-	TRBV28	-	TRBJ1-3	TGTGCCAGCAGTTTCCTCGGTTGGGGGAGAAACACCATATATTTT	CASSFLGWGRNTIYF
-	TRBV7-9	-	TRBJ1-2	TGTGCCAGCAGAACAGGGATCAACTATGGCTACACCTTC	CASRTGINYGYTF
-	TRBV7-2	-	TRBJ2-3	TGTGCCAGCAGCTTAGATTGGGGCCTCCCTAGCACAGATACGCAGTATTTT	CASSLDWGLPSTDTQYF
-	TRBV19	-	TRBJ1-2	TGTGCCACCTACCGACAGGTCGGTGGCTACACCTTC	CATYRQVGGYTF
-	TRBV7-9	-	TRBJ1-1	TGTGCCAGCAGCTTAGGGACAGCAGTTACTGAAGCTTTCTTT	CASSLGTAVTEAFF
-	TRBV28	-	TRBJ2-7	TGTGCCAGCAGTTTCCCCCCCTCGGGGGACCTGGCGGACTACGAGCAGTACTTC	CASSFPPSGDLADYEQYF
TRBD2	TRBV6-5	-	TRBJ2-2	TGTGCCAGCAGTTACTCGGCGGGGGGGTTCACCGGGGAGCTGTTTTTT	CASSYSAGGFTGELFF
-	TRBV10-2	few	TRBJ2-7	TGCGCCAGCAGTGAGCTTAGTCGCCTCTACGAGCAGTACTTC	CASSELSRLYEQYF
-	TRBV7-9	few	TRBJ2-2	TGTGCCAGCAGCTTAGTGAAGCAGAACACCGGGGAGCTGTTTTTT	CASSLVKQNTGELFF
-	TRBV6-5	-	TRBJ1-6	TGTGCCAGCTCTCGGGTCAACTCCTATAATTCACCCCTCCACTTT	CASSRVNSYNSPLHF
-	TRBV7-7	-	TRBJ2-3	TGTGCTAGCAGCTTACGGACAGCTAGCACAGATACGCAGTATTTT	CASSLRTASTDTQYF
TRBD1	TRBV6-2/TRBV6-3	-	TRBJ2-7	TGTGCCAGCAGTGTGACCCAGGGGGCGCGAGAGCAGTACTTC	CASSVTQGAREQYF
-	TRBV18	-	TRBJ1-1	TGTGCCAGCCTGCACGGGGGACAGAACACTGAAGCTTTCTTT	CASLHGGQNTEAFF
TRBD1	TRBV11-3	-	TRBJ2-2	TGTGCCAGCAGCTACGGCGGGACAGGGAAGAACACCGGGGAGCTGTTTTTT	CASSYGGTGKNTGELFF
-	TRBV29-1	-	TRBJ2-3	TGCAGCGTTGAATCCGCCCGCACAGATACGCAGTATTTT	CSVESARTDTQYF
-	TRBV6-6	-	TRBJ1-3	TGTGCCAGCAGTGCAAGGGGGGACGGAAACACCATATATTTT	CASSARGDGNTIYF
TRBD1	TRBV7-9	-	TRBJ1-2	TGTGCCAGCAGCCCCGCTGTTGGGACAGCCAACTTCGGCTATGGCTACACCTTC	CASSPAVGTANFGYGYTF